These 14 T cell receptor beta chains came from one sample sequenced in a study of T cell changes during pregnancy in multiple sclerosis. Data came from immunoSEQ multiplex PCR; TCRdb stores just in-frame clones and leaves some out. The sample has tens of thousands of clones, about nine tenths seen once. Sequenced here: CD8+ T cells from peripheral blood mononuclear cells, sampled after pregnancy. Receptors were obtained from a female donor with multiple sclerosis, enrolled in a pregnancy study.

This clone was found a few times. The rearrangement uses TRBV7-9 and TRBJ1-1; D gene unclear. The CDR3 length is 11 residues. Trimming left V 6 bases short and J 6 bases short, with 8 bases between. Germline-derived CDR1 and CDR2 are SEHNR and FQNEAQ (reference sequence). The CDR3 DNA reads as TGTGCCAGCAGGCTCCGGGCTGAAGCTTTCTTT. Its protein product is CASRLRAEAFF.

CDR3: CASSLGFGGVIGELFF. CDR3 bases: TGTGCCAGCAGCTTGGGGTTCGGCGGGGTTATCGGGGAGCTGTTTTTT. The rearrangement joins TRBV13 to TRBJ2-2, with a tentative D call TRBD2 (6 bases). V was pared by 3 bases and J by 7 bases, with 18 bases between. The germline CDR1 and CDR2 sequences are PRHDT and FYEKMQ (reference sequence). The CDR3 sequence is 16 residues long.

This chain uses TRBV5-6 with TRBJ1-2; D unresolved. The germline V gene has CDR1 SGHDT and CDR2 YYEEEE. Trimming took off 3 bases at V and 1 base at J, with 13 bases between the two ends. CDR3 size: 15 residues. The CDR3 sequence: CASSSGGSLNYGYTF. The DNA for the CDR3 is TGTGCCAGCAGCTCTGGAGGCAGTCTTAACTATGGCTACACCTTC.

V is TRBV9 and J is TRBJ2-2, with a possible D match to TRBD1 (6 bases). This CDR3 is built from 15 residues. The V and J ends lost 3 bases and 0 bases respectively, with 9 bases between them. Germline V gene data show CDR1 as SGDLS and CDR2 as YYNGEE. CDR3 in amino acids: CASSERTANTGELFF. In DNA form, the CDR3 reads TGTGCCAGCAGCGAGAGGACAGCGAACACCGGGGAGCTGTTTTTT. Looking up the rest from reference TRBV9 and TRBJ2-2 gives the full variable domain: DSGVTQTPKHLITATGQRVTLRCSPRSGDLSVYWYQQSLDQGLQFLIQYYNGEERAKGNILERFSAQQFPDLHSELNLSSLELGDSALYFCASSERTANTGELFFGEGSRLTVL.

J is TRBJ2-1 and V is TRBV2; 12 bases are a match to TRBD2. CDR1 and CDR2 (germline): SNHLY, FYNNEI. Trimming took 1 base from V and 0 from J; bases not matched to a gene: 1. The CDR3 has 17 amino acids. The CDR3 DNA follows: TGTGCCAGCAGTGAAGGGACTAGCGGGGCCTCCTACAATGAGCAGTTCTTC. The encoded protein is CASSEGTSGASYNEQFF.

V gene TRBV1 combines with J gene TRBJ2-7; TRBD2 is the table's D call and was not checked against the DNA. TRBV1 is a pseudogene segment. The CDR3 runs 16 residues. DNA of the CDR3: TGCACCAGCAGCCAAGAATTAACTAGCGGGGGGTACGAGCAGTACTTC. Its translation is CTSSQELTSGGYEQYF.

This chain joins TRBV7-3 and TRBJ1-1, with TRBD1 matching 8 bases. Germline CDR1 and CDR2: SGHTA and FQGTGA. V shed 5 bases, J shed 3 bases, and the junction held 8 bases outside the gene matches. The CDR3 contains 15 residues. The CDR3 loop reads CASSPQGAPYTEAFF. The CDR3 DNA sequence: TGTGCCAGCAGCCCCCAGGGGGCACCTTACACTGAAGCTTTCTTT.

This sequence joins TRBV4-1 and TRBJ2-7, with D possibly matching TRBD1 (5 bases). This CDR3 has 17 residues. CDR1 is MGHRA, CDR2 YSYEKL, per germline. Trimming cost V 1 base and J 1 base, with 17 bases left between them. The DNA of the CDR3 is TGCGCCAGCAGCCAAGTGGCAAGAACAGGCCCGTCCTACGAGCAGTACTTC. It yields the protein CASSQVARTGPSYEQYF.

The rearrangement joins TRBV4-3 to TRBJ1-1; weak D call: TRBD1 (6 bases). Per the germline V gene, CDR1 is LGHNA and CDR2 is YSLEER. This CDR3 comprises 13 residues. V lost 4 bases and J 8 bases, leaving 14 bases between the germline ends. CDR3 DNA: TGCGCCAGCAGCCTCCGACAGGAGGAAGAAGCTTTCTTT. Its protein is CASSLRQEEEAFF.

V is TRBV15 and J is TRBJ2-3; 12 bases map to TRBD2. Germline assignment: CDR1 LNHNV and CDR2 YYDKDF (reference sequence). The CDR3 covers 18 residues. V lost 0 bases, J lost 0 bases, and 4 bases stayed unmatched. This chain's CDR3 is CATSRDLAGGPSTDTQYF. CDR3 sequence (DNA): TGTGCCACCAGCAGAGATCTAGCGGGGGGGCCTAGCACAGATACGCAGTATTTT.

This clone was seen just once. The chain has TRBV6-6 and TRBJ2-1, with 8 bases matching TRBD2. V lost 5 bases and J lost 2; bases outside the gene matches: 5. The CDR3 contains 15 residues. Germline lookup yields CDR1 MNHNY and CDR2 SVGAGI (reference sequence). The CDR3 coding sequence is TGTGCCAGCAGTATAAGTAGCGGGGCCTACAATGAGCAGTTCTTC. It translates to CASSISSGAYNEQFF.

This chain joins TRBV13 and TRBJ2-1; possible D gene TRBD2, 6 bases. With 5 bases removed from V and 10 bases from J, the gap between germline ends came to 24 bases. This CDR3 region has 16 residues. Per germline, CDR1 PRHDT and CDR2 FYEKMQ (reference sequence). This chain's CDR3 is CASSTSGRGYPQEQFF. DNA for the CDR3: TGTGCCAGCAGCACCTCTGGGCGGGGATATCCACAAGAGCAGTTCTTC.

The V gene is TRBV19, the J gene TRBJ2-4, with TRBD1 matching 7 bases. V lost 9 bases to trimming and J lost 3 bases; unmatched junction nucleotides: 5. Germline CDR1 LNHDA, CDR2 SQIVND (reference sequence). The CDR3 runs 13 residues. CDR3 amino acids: CASGTGVKNIQYF. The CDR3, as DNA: TGTGCCAGCGGTACAGGGGTCAAAAACATTCAGTACTTC.

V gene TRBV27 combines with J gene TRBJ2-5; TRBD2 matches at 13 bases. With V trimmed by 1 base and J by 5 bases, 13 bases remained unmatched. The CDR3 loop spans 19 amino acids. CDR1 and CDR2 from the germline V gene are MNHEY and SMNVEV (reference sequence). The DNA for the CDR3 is TGTGCCAGCAGTTTATTTCCGGGACTAGCGGGGTCCGAAGGGGAGACCCAGTACTTC. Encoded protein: CASSLFPGLAGSEGETQYF.